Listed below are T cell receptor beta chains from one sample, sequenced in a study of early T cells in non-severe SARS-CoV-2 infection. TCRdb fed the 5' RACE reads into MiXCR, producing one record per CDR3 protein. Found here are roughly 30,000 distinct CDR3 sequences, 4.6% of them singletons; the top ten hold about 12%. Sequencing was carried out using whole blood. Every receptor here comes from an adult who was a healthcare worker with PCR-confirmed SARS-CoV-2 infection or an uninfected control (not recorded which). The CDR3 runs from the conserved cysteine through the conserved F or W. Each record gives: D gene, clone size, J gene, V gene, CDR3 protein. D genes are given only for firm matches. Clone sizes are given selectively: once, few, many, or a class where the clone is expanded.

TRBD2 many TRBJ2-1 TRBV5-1 CASSLEAGGGYNEQFF
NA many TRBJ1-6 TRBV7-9 CASSRDSNSPLHF
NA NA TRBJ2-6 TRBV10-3 CAISVGSRAGANVLTF
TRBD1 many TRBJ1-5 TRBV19 CASSTSGGINQPQHF
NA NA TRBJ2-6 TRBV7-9 CASSHLLSGANVLTF
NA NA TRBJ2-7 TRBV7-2 CASSLDRTYEQYF
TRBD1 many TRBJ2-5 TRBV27 CASSLRTGGSETQYF
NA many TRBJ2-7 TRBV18 CASSPSNGDYEQYF
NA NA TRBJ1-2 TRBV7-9 CASSLTNYGYTF
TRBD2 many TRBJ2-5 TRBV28 CASSSLAGGGETQYF
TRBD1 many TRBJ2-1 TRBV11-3 CASSPTSRGEQFF
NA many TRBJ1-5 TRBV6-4 CASSEAVNQPQHF
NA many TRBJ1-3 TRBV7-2 CASSSGGLISGNTIYF
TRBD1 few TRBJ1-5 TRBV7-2 CASSSGGSNQPQHF
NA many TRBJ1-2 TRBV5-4 CASSLRGTIYGYTF
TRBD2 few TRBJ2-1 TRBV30 CAGTSGTHNEQFF
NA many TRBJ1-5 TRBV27 CASSFVGDQPQHF
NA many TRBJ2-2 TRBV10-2 CASKANTGELFF
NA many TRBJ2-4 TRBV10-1 CASSEGAGIAKNIQYF
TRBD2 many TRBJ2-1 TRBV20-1 CSARDWASGLSSYNEQFF
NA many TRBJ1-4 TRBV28 CASRTSEKLFF
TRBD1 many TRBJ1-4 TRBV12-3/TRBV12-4 CASSPGTGPNEKLFF
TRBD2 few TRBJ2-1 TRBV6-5 CASSYNGGAHEQFF
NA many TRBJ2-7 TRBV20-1 CSASGLVEYEQYF
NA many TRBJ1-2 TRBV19 CASSPPPGNYGYTF
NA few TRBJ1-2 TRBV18 CASSPGTGPDYGYTF
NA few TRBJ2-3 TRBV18 CASSPSLTDTQYF
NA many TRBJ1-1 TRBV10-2 CASSGGPGNTEAFF
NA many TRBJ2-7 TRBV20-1 CSARAADFYEQYF
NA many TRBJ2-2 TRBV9 CASSVEWLTGELFF
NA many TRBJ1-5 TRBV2 CASSEAGTYSNQPQHF
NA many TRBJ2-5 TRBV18 CASSFEGSNQETQYF
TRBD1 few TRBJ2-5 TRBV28 CAHGVNRGLVTQYF
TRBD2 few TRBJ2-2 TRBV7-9 CASSEGFVFGTRTGELFF